This T cell receptor (beta chain) was obtained from a study of T cells in localized non-small cell lung cancer. Study-level points and caveats: Only one tumor region was sequenced, so heterogeneity remains possible. Those with higher blood T cell density had longer overall survival. Compared with tumor, uninvolved adjacent lung displayed greater T cell clonality, ranking highest overall.

Generated by immunoSEQ multiplex PCR, the TCRdb table keeps only in-frame clones and is missing some. The sample lists some 14,000 clones, approximately 28% occurring once. As to this clone: Its specificity is not known.

This CDR3 spans 13 amino acids. The V gene lost 3 bases and the J gene lost 5 bases, with 8 bases spanning the gap. Germline CDR1 is KGHSH and CDR2 is LQKENI. The TCR sequence derives from a female donor older than 55 with stage I lung adenocarcinoma. This specimen consisted of lung tumor tissue, obtained before any cancer treatment. V usage is TRBV18 and J usage is TRBJ2-1; the D is unclear. The CDR3 protein is CASSPGQNNEQFF. The CDR3 bases are TGTGCCAGCTCACCCGGCCAAAACAATGAGCAGTTCTTC.